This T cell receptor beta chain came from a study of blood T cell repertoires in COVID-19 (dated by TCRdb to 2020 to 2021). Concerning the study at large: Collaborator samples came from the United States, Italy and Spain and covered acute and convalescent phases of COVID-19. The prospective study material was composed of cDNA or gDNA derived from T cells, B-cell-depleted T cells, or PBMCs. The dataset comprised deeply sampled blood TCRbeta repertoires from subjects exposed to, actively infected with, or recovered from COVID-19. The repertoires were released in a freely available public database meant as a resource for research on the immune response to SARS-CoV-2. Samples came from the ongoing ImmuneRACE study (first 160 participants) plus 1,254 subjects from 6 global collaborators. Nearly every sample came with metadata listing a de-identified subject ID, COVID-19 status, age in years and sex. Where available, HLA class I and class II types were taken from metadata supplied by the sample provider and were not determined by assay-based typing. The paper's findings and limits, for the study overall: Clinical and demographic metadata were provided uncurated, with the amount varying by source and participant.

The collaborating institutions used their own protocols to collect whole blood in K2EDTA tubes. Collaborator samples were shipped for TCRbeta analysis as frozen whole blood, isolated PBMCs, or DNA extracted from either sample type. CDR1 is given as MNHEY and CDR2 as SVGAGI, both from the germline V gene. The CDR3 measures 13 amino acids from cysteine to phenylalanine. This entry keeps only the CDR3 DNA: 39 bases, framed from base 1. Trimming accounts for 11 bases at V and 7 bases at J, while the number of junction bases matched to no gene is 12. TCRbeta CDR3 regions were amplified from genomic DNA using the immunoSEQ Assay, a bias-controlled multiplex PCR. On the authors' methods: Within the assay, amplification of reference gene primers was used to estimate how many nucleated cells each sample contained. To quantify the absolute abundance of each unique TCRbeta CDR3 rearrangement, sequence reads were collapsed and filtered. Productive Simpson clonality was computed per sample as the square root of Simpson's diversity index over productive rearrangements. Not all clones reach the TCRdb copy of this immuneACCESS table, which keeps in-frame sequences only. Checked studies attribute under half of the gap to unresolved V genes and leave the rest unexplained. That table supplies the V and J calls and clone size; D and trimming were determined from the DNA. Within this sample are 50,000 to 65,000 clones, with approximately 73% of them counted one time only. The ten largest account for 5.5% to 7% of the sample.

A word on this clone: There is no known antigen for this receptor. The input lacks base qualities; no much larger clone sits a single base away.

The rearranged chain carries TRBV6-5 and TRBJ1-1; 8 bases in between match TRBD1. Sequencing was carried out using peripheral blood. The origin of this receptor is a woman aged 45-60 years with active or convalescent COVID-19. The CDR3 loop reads CAATATGALEAFF. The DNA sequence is TGTGCCGCAACTGCGACAGGGGCCCTTGAAGCTTTCTTT.